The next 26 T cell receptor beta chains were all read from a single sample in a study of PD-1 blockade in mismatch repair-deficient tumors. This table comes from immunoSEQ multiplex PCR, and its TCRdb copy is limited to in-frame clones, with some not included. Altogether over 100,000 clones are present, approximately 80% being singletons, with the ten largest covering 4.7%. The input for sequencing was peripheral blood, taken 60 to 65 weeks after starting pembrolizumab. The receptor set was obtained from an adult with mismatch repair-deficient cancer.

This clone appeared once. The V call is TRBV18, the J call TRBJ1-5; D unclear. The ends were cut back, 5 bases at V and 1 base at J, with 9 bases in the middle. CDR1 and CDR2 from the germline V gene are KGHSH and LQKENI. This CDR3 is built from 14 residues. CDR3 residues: CASSYTDSNQPQHF. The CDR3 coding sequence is TGTGCCAGCTCATATACCGACAGCAATCAGCCCCAGCATTTT.

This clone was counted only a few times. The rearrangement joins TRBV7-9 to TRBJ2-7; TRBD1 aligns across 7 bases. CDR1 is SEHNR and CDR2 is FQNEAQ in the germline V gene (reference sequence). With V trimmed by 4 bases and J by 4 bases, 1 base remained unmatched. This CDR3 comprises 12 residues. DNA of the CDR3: TGTGCCAGCAGCTCGACAGGGTACGAGCAGTACTTC. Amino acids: CASSSTGYEQYF. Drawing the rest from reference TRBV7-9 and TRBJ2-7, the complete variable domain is DTGVSQNPRHKITKRGQNVTFRCDPISEHNRLYWYRQTLGQGPEFLTYFQNEAQLEKSRLLSDRFSAERPKGSFSTLEIQRTEQGDSAMYLCASSSTGYEQYFGPGTRLTVT.

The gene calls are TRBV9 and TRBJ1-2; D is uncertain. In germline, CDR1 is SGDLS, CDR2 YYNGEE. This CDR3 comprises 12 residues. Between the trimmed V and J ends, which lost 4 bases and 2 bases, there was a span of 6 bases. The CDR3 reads CASSTENYGYTF. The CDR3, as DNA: TGTGCCAGCAGCACGGAAAACTATGGCTACACCTTC.

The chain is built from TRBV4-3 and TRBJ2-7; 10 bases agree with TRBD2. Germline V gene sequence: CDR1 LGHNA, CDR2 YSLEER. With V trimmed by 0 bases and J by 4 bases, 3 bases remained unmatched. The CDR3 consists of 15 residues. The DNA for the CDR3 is TGCGCCAGCAGCCAAGATTCAGCGGGAGGGTACGAGCAGTACTTC. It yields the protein CASSQDSAGGYEQYF.

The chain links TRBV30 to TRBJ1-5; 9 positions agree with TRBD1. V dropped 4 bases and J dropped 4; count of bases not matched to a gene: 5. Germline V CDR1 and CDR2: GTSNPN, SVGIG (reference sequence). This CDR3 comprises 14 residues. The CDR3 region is CAWTPTGGNQPQHF. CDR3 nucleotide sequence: TGTGCCTGGACTCCGACAGGGGGTAATCAGCCCCAGCATTTT.

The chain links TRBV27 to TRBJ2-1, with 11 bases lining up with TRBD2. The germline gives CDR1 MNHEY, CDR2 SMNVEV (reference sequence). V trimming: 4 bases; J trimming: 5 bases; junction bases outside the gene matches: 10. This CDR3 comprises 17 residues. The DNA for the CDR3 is TGTGCCAGCAGTTCTATGACGCCGGGACTAGCGGACAATGAGCAGTTCTTC. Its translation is CASSSMTPGLADNEQFF.

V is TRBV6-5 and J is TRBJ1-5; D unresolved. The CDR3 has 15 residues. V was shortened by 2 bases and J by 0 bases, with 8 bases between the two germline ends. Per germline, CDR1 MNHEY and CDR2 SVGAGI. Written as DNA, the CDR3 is TGTGCCAGCAGTTACCGGACGGATAGCAATCAGCCCCAGCATTTT. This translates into CASSYRTDSNQPQHF.

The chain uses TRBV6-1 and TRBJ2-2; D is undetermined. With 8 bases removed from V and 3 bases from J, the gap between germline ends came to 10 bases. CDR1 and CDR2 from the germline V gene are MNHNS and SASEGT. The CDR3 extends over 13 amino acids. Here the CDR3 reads CASWAWDTGELFF. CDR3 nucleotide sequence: TGTGCCAGCTGGGCCTGGGACACCGGGGAGCTGTTTTTT.

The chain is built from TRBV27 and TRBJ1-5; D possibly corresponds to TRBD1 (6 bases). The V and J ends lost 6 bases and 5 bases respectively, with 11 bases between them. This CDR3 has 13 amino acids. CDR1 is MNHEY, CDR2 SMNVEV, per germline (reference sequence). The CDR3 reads CASRDREHQPQHF. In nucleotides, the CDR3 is TGTGCCAGCAGGGACAGAGAGCATCAGCCCCAGCATTTT.

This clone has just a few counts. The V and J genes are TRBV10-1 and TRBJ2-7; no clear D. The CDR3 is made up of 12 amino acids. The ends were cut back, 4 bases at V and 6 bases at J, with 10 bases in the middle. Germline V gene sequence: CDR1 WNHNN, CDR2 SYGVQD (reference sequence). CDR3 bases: TGCGCCAGCAGTGGAGATTTTGTCGAGCAGTACTTC. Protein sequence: CASSGDFVEQYF.

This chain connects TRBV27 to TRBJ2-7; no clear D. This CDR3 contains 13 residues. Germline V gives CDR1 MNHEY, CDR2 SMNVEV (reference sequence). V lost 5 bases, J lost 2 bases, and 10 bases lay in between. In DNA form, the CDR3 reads TGTGCCAGCAGTCTCTCCGGGCCCTACGAGCAGTACTTC. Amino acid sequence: CASSLSGPYEQYF.

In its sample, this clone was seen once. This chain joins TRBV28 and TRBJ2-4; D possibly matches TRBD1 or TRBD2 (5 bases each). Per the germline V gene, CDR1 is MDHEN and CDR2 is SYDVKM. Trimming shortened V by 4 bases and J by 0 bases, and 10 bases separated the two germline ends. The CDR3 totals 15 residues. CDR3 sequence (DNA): TGTGCCAGCAGTTCCGATGGGGGAGCCAAAAACATTCAGTACTTC. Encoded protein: CASSSDGGAKNIQYF.

DNA of the CDR3: TGTGCCAGTAGTTCGGTGGGCCCCGGAAACACCATATATTTT. Protein product: CASSSVGPGNTIYF. The rearrangement links TRBV19 to TRBJ1-3; D unresolved. Trimming removed 5 bases at V and 4 bases at J, with 12 bases between. The CDR3 is made up of 14 amino acids. Germline CDR1 is LNHDA and CDR2 is SQIVND (reference sequence).

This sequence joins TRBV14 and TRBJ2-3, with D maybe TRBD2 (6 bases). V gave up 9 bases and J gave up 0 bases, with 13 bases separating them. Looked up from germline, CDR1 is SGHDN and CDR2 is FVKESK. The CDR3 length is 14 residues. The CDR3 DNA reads TGTGCCAGTGGCCGAGGGACTAGCACAGATACGCAGTATTTT. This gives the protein CASGRGTSTDTQYF.

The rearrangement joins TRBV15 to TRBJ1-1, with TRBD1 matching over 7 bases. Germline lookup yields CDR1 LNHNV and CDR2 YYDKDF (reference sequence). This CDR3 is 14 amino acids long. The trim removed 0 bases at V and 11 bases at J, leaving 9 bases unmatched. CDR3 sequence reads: CATSRDRQGLKAFF. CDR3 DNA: TGTGCCACCAGCAGAGATCGACAGGGCTTGAAGGCTTTCTTT. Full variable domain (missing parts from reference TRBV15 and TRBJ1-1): DAMVIQNPRYQVTQFGKPVTLSCSQTLNHNVMYWYQQKSSQAPKLLFHYYDKDFNNEADTPDNFQSRRPNTSFCFLDIRSPGLGDTAMYLCATSRDRQGLKAFFGQGTRLTVV.

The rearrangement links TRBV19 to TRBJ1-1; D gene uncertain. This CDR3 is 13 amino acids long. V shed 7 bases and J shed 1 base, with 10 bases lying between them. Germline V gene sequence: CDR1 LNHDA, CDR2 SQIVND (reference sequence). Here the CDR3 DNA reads TGTGCCAGTATTCCGAGAGGGAACACTGAAGCTTTCTTT. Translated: CASIPRGNTEAFF.

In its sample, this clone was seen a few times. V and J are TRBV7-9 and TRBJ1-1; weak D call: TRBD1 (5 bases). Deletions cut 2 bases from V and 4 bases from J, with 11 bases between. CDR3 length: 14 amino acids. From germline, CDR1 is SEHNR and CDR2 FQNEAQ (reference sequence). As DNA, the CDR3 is TGTGCCAGCAGCTTACTAACAGGAGTCACTGAAGCTTTCTTT. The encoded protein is CASSLLTGVTEAFF.

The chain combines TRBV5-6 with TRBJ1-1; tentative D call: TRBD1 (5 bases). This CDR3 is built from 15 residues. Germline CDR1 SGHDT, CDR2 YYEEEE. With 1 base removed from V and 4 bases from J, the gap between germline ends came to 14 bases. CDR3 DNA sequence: TGTGCCAGCAGCTTGATTCAGGGAGCTGGCACTGAAGCTTTCTTT. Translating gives CASSLIQGAGTEAFF.

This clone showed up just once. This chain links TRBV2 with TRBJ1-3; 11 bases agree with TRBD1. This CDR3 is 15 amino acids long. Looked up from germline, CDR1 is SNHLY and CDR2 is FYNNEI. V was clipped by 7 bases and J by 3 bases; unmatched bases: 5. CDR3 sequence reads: CASTPGTGGGNTIYF. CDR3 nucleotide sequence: TGTGCCAGCACTCCCGGGACAGGGGGTGGAAACACCATATATTTT.

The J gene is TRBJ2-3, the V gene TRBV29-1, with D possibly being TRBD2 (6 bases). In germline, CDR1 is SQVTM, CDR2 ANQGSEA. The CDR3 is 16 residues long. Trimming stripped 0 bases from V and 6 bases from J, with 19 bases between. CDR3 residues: CSVEEVGTFGLDTQYF. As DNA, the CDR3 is TGCAGCGTTGAAGAGGTAGGGACTTTTGGATTGGATACGCAGTATTTT.

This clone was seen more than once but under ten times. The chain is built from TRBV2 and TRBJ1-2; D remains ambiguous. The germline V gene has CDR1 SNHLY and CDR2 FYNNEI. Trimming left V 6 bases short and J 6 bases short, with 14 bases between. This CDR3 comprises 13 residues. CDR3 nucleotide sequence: TGTGCCAGCAGAGCGGGCTACGAGGATGGCTACACCTTC. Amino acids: CASRAGYEDGYTF.

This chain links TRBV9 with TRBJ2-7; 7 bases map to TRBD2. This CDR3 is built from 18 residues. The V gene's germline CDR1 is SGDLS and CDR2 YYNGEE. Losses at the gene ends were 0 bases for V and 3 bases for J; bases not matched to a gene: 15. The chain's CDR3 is CASSVAGWDYGGGYEQYF. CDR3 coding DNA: TGTGCCAGCAGCGTAGCTGGTTGGGACTATGGCGGGGGCTACGAGCAGTACTTC.

The CDR3 nucleotides read TGTGCCAGCAGCTTGGTGGATTGGAACACTGAAGCTTTCTTT. Protein: CASSLVDWNTEAFF. The rearrangement links TRBV5-6 to TRBJ1-1; D is unresolved. This CDR3 contains 14 residues. V was pared by 0 bases and J by 1 base, with 7 bases between. Germline CDR1 reads SGHDT; CDR2 reads YYEEEE. Variable domain in full (rest from reference TRBV5-6 and TRBJ1-1): DAGVTQSPTHLIKTRGQQVTLRCSPKSGHDTVSWYQQALGQGPQFIFQYYEEEERQRGNFPDRFSGHQFPNYSSELNVNALLLGDSALYLCASSLVDWNTEAFFGQGTRLTVV.

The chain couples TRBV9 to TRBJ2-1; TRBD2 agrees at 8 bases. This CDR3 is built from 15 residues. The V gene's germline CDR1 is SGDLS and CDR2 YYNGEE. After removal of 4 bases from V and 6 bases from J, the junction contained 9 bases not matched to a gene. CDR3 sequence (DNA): TGTGCCAGCAGCCCTCCCCCGGGACTAGGCAATGAGCAGTTCTTC. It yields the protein CASSPPPGLGNEQFF.

The CDR3 bases are TGTGCCAGTAGTAAGCTAAATGAGCAGTTCTTC. It translates to CASSKLNEQFF. This rearrangement joins TRBV19 to TRBJ2-1; D call uncertain. There are 11 residues in the CDR3. CDR1 is LNHDA and CDR2 is SQIVND in the germline V gene (reference sequence). The V end was cut by 4 bases, the J end by 7 bases, with 5 bases between. Full variable domain (rest looked up from reference TRBV19 and TRBJ2-1): DGGITQSPKYLFRKEGQNVTLSCEQNLNHDAMYWYRQDPGQGLRLIYYSQIVNDFQKGDIAEGYSVSREKKESFPLTVTSAQKNPTAFYLCASSKLNEQFFGPGTRLTVL.

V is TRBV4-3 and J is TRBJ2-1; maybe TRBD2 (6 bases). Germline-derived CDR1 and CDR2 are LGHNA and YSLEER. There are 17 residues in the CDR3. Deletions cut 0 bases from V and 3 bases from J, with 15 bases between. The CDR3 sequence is CASSQDFGGGYYNEQFF. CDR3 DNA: TGCGCCAGCAGCCAAGATTTTGGGGGAGGCTACTACAATGAGCAGTTCTTC.